One sample yielded the 30 T cell receptor beta chains listed below, sequenced in a study of T-cell memory formation after mild COVID-19. MiXCR, run by TCRdb on the 5' RACE reads, gives a single entry per CDR3 protein. The sample includes roughly 190,000 distinct CDR3 sequences, around 18% of them seen just once. What was sequenced was PBMCs or a T cell subset sorted from them (not recorded which). Receptors originate from an adult woman who had mild COVID-19 (a few samples of this study predate the infection). Cell type and time point are not known.

The CDR3 DNA reads as TGTGCCAGCTCTCACCCGCCCGGATACGGGGAGCTGTTTTTT. Translating it yields CASSHPPGYGELFF. This chain uses TRBV18 with TRBJ2-2; D remains unclear. This CDR3 is built from 14 residues. The V end lost 6 bases, the J end lost 7 bases, and 15 bases lay between the germline ends. Germline V lookup: CDR1 KGHSH, CDR2 LQKENI.

This clonotype was recorded many times. The genes are TRBV11-2 and TRBJ1-3; perhaps TRBD1 as D (5 bases). From germline, CDR1 is SGHAT and CDR2 FQNNGV. The CDR3 extends over 15 amino acids. V lost 5 bases, J lost 0 bases, and 11 bases lay in between. The CDR3 loop is CASSGQGLSGNTIYF. The CDR3 bases are TGTGCCAGCAGCGGCCAGGGCCTCTCTGGAAACACCATATATTTT.

The chain recombines TRBV7-2 with TRBJ2-1, with 12 bases fitting TRBD2. The CDR3 totals 14 residues. From germline, CDR1 is SGHTA and CDR2 FQGNSA. V was clipped by 5 bases and J by 7 bases; unmatched bases: 3. CDR3 coding DNA: TGTGCCAGCAGCACGACTAGCGGGAGTAATGAGCAGTTCTTC. Protein product: CASSTTSGSNEQFF.

The V gene is TRBV7-2, the J gene TRBJ2-1, with 11 bases lining up with TRBD2. Germline V gene lookup returns CDR1 SGHTA and CDR2 FQGNSA. V trimming: 3 bases; J trimming: 7 bases; junction bases outside the gene matches: 8. This CDR3 region has 16 residues. Here the CDR3 reads CASSFQLAGAGNEQFF. The CDR3 bases are TGTGCCAGCAGCTTTCAACTAGCGGGAGCGGGGAATGAGCAGTTCTTC. The full variable domain, with the rest looked up from reference TRBV7-2 and TRBJ2-1, is GAGVSQSPSNKVTEKGKDVELRCDPISGHTALYWYRQSLGQGLEFLIYFQGNSAPDKSGLPSDRFSAERTGGSVSTLTIQRTQQEDSAVYLCASSFQLAGAGNEQFFGPGTRLTVL.

The rearrangement joins TRBV7-6 to TRBJ2-2; 7 nucleotides match TRBD1. V lost 1 base and J lost 6; bases outside the gene matches: 8. The germline gives CDR1 SGHVS, CDR2 FNYEAQ. This CDR3 spans 16 amino acids. CDR3 residues: CASSLGTGVIPGELFF. Here the CDR3 DNA reads TGTGCCAGCAGCTTAGGGACAGGCGTCATTCCCGGGGAGCTGTTTTTT.

This clonotype was seen at least ten times. The chain employs TRBV5-1 and TRBJ1-5; TRBD1 matches 9 bases. The CDR3 is 15 amino acids. J gave up 7 bases and V 0 bases, and 5 bases lay outside the gene matches. Per the germline V gene, CDR1 is SGHRS and CDR2 is YFSETQ. CDR3 residues: CASSLDGTGSQPQHF. The DNA of the CDR3 is TGCGCCAGCAGCTTGGACGGGACAGGGTCCCAGCCCCAGCATTTT.

This clonotype has more than one count but fewer than ten. The V and J genes are TRBV5-1 and TRBJ2-2; either TRBD1 or TRBD2 may supply D (5 bases each). Between the trimmed V and J ends, which lost 0 bases and 6 bases, there was a span of 12 bases. Germline V gene lookup returns CDR1 SGHRS and CDR2 YFSETQ. The CDR3 has 15 amino acids. The CDR3 loop is CASSLELRGPGELFF. CDR3 DNA sequence: TGCGCCAGCAGCTTGGAACTTAGGGGACCCGGGGAGCTGTTTTTT.

The chain has TRBV12-3 or TRBV12-4 and TRBJ2-1, with 11 nucleotides matching TRBD2. After removal of 6 bases from V and 4 bases from J, the junction contained 5 bases not matched to a gene. The CDR3 is 15 amino acids. The CDR3 DNA follows: TGTGCCAGCAGACCTAGCGGGGGGCCTTACAATGAGCAGTTCTTC. Translating it yields CASRPSGGPYNEQFF.

The rearrangement joins TRBV12-3 or TRBV12-4 to TRBJ1-2; D is unclear. The germline V and J ends were trimmed by 1 base and 0 bases, with 9 bases remaining between them. This CDR3 contains 15 residues. The CDR3 protein is CASSLGRRTNYGYTF. The CDR3 DNA sequence: TGTGCCAGCAGTTTAGGACGGAGAACTAACTATGGCTACACCTTC.

V is TRBV5-1 and J is TRBJ2-1; the D gene is possibly TRBD1 (5 bases). Trimming took 0 bases from V and 7 from J, leaving 11 bases between them. The CDR3 runs to 14 residues. CDR1 is SGHRS, CDR2 YFSETQ, per germline. The CDR3 loop reads CASSLGPQGNEQFF. The CDR3 nucleotides read TGCGCCAGCAGCTTGGGACCGCAGGGAAATGAGCAGTTCTTC.

This clonotype was detected a few times. The chain is built from TRBV5-4 and TRBJ2-2; no clear D gene. V dropped 2 bases and J dropped 2 bases, with 7 bases sitting between them. Germline loops: CDR1 SGHNT, CDR2 YYREEE (reference sequence). The CDR3 contains 14 residues. The CDR3 region is CASSFTTNTGELFF. CDR3 nucleotide sequence: TGTGCCAGCAGCTTCACTACCAACACCGGGGAGCTGTTTTTT.

This clonotype appeared a few times. V usage is TRBV10-3 and J usage is TRBJ1-2, with D unresolved. From germline, CDR1 is ENHRY and CDR2 SYGVKD. V was pared by 0 bases and J by 5 bases, with 4 bases between. This CDR3 comprises 12 residues. As DNA, the CDR3 is TGTGCCATCAGTGAGTCTGGATATGGCTACACCTTC. Amino acid sequence: CAISESGYGYTF.

This clonotype was counted between two and nine times. V is TRBV5-1 and J is TRBJ1-2; D is uncertain. The CDR3 sequence is 14 residues long. The V gene's germline CDR1 is SGHRS and CDR2 YFSETQ. The V and J ends lost 3 bases and 6 bases respectively, with 15 bases between them. The CDR3 reads CASSSSGLADGYTF. CDR3 bases: TGCGCCAGCAGCTCCAGCGGCCTAGCGGATGGCTACACCTTC.

The table lists this clonotype with a few counts. The rearrangement joins TRBV27 to TRBJ2-1, with 15 bases fitting TRBD2. Germline V gene lookup returns CDR1 MNHEY and CDR2 SMNVEV (reference sequence). The CDR3 is 17 amino acids. After removal of 4 bases from V and 5 bases from J, the junction contained 6 bases not matched to a gene. Written as DNA, the CDR3 is TGTGCCAGCAGTTACCGGACTAGCGGGAGGGCCCACAATGAGCAGTTCTTC. This codes for CASSYRTSGRAHNEQFF.

This clonotype occurred a few times. The chain couples TRBV11-2 to TRBJ2-3, with D hard to call. The CDR3 runs 14 residues. Trimming left V 5 bases short and J 0 bases short, with 9 bases between. Germline V CDR1 and CDR2: SGHAT, FQNNGV. The CDR3, as DNA: TGTGCCAGCAGCATCAGGTCTAGCACAGATACGCAGTATTTT. Its protein is CASSIRSSTDTQYF.

This clonotype appeared a few times. The chain employs TRBV7-2 and TRBJ1-1; tentative D call: TRBD1 (5 bases). The length of the CDR3 is 14 residues. Trimming shortened V by 2 bases and J by 4 bases, and 11 bases separated the two germline ends. Germline assignment: CDR1 SGHTA and CDR2 FQGNSA. CDR3 sequence (DNA): TGTGCCAGCAGCTTATGGCAGGGCACCACTGAAGCTTTCTTT. This codes for CASSLWQGTTEAFF. Full variable domain (rest looked up from reference TRBV7-2 and TRBJ1-1): GAGVSQSPSNKVTEKGKDVELRCDPISGHTALYWYRQSLGQGLEFLIYFQGNSAPDKSGLPSDRFSAERTGGSVSTLTIQRTQQEDSAVYLCASSLWQGTTEAFFGQGTRLTVV.

Regarding this clonotype: Compared with germline, one end of the junction differs, possibly owing to a read error. The rearrangement joins TRBV24-1 to TRBJ2-2; perhaps TRBD2 as D (6 bases). The germline V gene encodes CDR1 KGHDR and CDR2 SFDVKD. The CDR3 length is 15 residues. The DNA for the CDR3 is TGTGCTACCAGTGTAGGTAGCGGGAACACCGGGGAGCTGTTTTTT. Protein: CATSVGSGNTGELFF.

CDR3 sequence reads: CASSFSGSNEKLFF. CDR3 nucleotide sequence: TGTGCCAGCAGCTTCTCCGGGTCGAATGAAAAACTGTTTTTT. The chain joins TRBV5-5 to TRBJ1-4; D not resolved. V lost 2 bases to trimming and J lost 5 bases, with 10 bases between them. Looked up from germline, CDR1 is SGHKS and CDR2 is YYEKEE (reference sequence). The CDR3 has 14 amino acids.

Note on this clonotype: A clone one base away is much larger, so this may be a read error. The chain links TRBV2 to TRBJ1-5, with TRBD1 identical over 7 bases. The germline CDR1 and CDR2 sequences are SNHLY and FYNNEI. The CDR3 is 18 residues long. After removal of 4 bases from V and 0 bases from J, the junction contained 12 bases not matched to a gene. For the CDR3, the DNA is TGTGCCAGCAGTGGAACTACCGGGACAGTTTATAGCAATCAGCCCCAGCATTTT. As protein: CASSGTTGTVYSNQPQHF.

CDR3 residues: CASIARGTGPNSPLHF. In DNA form, the CDR3 reads TGTGCCAGCATAGCCCGGGGGACAGGACCCAATTCACCCCTCCACTTT. The chain combines TRBV6-5 with TRBJ1-6; 8 nucleotides align to TRBD1. The trim removed 7 bases at V and 7 bases at J, leaving 12 bases unmatched. Germline V CDR1 and CDR2: MNHEY, SVGAGI. This CDR3 spans 16 amino acids.

This clonotype is a singleton in its sample. The V and J genes are TRBV4-1 and TRBJ2-1; D is tentatively TRBD1 or TRBD2 (5 bases each). V lost 3 bases to trimming and J lost 6 bases, with 9 bases between them. The CDR3 is made up of 13 amino acids. Germline V gene sequence: CDR1 MGHRA, CDR2 YSYEKL. The CDR3 region has the DNA TGCGCCAGCAGCCAGGGGGATTCCAATGAGCAGTTCTTC. It codes for CASSQGDSNEQFF.

This clonotype occurred a few times. The chain joins TRBV12-3 or TRBV12-4 to TRBJ1-1; D not resolved. The CDR3 sequence is 14 residues long. V lost 3 bases, J lost 7 bases, and 15 bases lay in between. CDR3 bases: TGTGCCAGCAGTTTTTACCCCCCAGGTGGTGAAGCTTTCTTT. Its translation is CASSFYPPGGEAFF.

This clonotype showed up many times. The genes are TRBV12-3 or TRBV12-4 and TRBJ2-3; D remains unclear. V shed 6 bases and J shed 6 bases, with 7 bases lying between them. The CDR3 spans 11 residues. The CDR3 nucleotides are TGTGCCAGCAGGGTGGGGGATACGCAGTATTTT. Residues: CASRVGDTQYF.

This clonotype has only a few counts. The chain uses TRBV3-1 and TRBJ1-1; D is unclear. Looked up from germline, CDR1 is LGHDT and CDR2 is YNNKEL (reference sequence). V gave up 1 base and J gave up 1 base, with 7 bases separating them. The CDR3 contains 14 residues. CDR3 coding DNA: TGTGCCAGCAGCCAAGGTGTCCCGAACACTGAAGCTTTCTTT. This encodes CASSQGVPNTEAFF. Drawing the rest from reference TRBV3-1 and TRBJ1-1, the complete variable domain is DTAVSQTPKYLVTQMGNDKSIKCEQNLGHDTMYWYKQDSKKFLKIMFSYNNKELIINETVPNRFSPKSPDKAHLNLHINSLELGDSAVYFCASSQGVPNTEAFFGQGTRLTVV.

A few counts support this clonotype. CDR3 loop: CSARQRSTDTQYF. CDR3 nucleotides: TGCAGTGCTAGACAAAGAAGCACAGATACGCAGTATTTT. The V gene is TRBV20-1, the J gene TRBJ2-3; D ambiguous. Germline values: CDR1 DFQATT, CDR2 SNEGSKA (reference sequence). Trimming took 2 bases from V and 0 from J, leaving 6 bases between them. The CDR3 sequence is 13 residues long.

The chain has TRBV7-9 and TRBJ1-1; D unclear. Germline V gives CDR1 SEHNR, CDR2 FQNEAQ (reference sequence). With 0 bases removed from V and 3 bases from J, the gap between germline ends came to 14 bases. The CDR3 runs to 16 residues. Written as DNA, the CDR3 is TGTGCCAGCAGCTTAGCGGAAAGGGATTGGGACACTGAAGCTTTCTTT. Protein sequence: CASSLAERDWDTEAFF.

This clonotype was observed a handful of times. This sequence joins TRBV6-5 and TRBJ1-2, with 7 nucleotides matching TRBD1. The ends lost 5 bases at V and 4 bases at J; junction bases unmatched: 7. CDR1 MNHEY and CDR2 SVGAGI come from the germline V gene. The CDR3 is made up of 14 amino acids. CDR3 bases: TGTGCCAGCAGTGACAGGGCTAGGCTCTATGGCTACACCTTC. This translates into CASSDRARLYGYTF.

This clonotype was seen a few times. V and J are TRBV12-3 or TRBV12-4 and TRBJ2-2; D could derive from TRBD1 or TRBD2 (5 bases each). The CDR3 covers 13 residues. Trimming stripped 2 bases from V and 8 bases from J, with 9 bases between. The CDR3 is CASSLRGGGELFF. CDR3 DNA sequence: TGTGCCAGCAGTTTAAGGGGCGGGGGGGAGCTGTTTTTT.

CDR3 region: CAISVRPAPYGYTF. The CDR3 nucleotides read TGTGCCATCAGTGTACGTCCTGCCCCCTATGGCTACACCTTC. The chain uses TRBV10-3 and TRBJ1-2; D is unresolved. The V gene lost 4 bases and the J gene lost 4 bases, with 13 bases spanning the gap. Germline CDR1 is ENHRY and CDR2 is SYGVKD. This CDR3 has 14 amino acids.

Only a few counts were recorded for this clonotype. The chain has TRBV3-1 and TRBJ1-1; tentative D call: TRBD1 (6 bases). Trimming took 1 base from V and 5 from J, leaving 8 bases between them. CDR3 length equals 13 residues. Germline V gene sequence: CDR1 LGHDT, CDR2 YNNKEL (reference sequence). The CDR3 DNA is TGTGCCAGCAGCCAAGTAAGGGGGACTGAAGCTTTCTTT. Translating gives CASSQVRGTEAFF. The variable domain in full, completed from reference TRBV3-1 and TRBJ1-1, reads DTAVSQTPKYLVTQMGNDKSIKCEQNLGHDTMYWYKQDSKKFLKIMFSYNNKELIINETVPNRFSPKSPDKAHLNLHINSLELGDSAVYFCASSQVRGTEAFFGQGTRLTVV.